This T cell receptor beta chain was identified during a study of OX40 agonist ivuxolimab in advanced cancers. Study background: Ivuxolimab, an antibody that agonizes OX40 (CD134), was administered to the patients. Partial responses occurred in three patients (one hepatocellular carcinoma, two cutaneous melanoma). Regarding the study as a whole: Dosing at 0.1 to 3.0 mg/kg was accompanied by clonal expansion of CD4+ and CD8+ blood T cells by week 6.

This CDR3 region has 11 residues. In germline, CDR1 is DFQATT, CDR2 SNEGSKA (reference sequence). A note on this clone: Its matching antigen is unknown.

Method: immunoSEQ multiplex PCR; TCRdb's copy keeps in-frame clones and lacks some. Of approximately 19,000 clones listed, 60% to 85% were seen once; the top ten hold 16%. People who had autoimmune disease history or systemic immunosuppression were excluded. The clonotype was recovered from an adult with an advanced solid tumor such as melanoma, head and neck, liver or kidney cancer. The gene calls are TRBV20-1 and TRBJ2-5, with unresolved D. The end of the DNA fits TRBJ2-7 better, so the J call may be wrong. The starting material was CD4+ or CD8+ T cells sorted from blood, obtained in a trial of the OX40 agonist ivuxolimab. The chain's CDR3 is CSASQDYEQYF. Here the CDR3 DNA reads TGCAGTGCTAGCCAGGATTACGAGCAGTACTTC.